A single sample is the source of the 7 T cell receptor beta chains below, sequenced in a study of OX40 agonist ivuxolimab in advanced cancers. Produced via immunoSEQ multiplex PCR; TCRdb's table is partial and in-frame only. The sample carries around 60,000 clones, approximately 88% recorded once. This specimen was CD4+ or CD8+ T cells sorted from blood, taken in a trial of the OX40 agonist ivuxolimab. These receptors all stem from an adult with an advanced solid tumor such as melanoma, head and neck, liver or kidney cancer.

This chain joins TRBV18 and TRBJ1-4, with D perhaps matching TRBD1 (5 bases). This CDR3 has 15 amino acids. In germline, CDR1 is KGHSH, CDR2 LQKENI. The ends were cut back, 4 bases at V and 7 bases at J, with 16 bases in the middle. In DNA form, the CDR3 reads TGTGCCAGCTCACTTACGGGGGAATCCGGTGAAAAACTGTTTTTT. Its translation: CASSLTGESGEKLFF.

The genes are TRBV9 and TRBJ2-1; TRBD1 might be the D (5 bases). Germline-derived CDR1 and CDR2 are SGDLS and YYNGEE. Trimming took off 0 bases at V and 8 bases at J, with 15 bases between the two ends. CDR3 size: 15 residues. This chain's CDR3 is CASSVGVGLQDEQFF. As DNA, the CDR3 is TGTGCCAGCAGCGTAGGGGTCGGGCTACAGGATGAGCAGTTCTTC.

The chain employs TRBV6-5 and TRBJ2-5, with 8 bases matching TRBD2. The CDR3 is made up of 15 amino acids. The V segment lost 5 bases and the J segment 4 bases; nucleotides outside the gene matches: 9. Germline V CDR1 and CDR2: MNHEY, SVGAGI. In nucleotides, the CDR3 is TGTGCCAGCAGTGTGCTGGGACGGGGGGGAGAGACCCAGTACTTC. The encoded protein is CASSVLGRGGETQYF.

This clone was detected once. The CDR3 loop reads CASRTGLNQPQHF. The CDR3 nucleotides are TGTGCCAGCAGGACAGGGCTAAATCAGCCCCAGCATTTT. This chain joins TRBV6-1 and TRBJ1-5; TRBD1 aligns across 7 bases. This CDR3 is 13 amino acids long. V gave up 6 bases and J gave up 4 bases; unmatched junction bases: 3. Germline V lookup: CDR1 MNHNS, CDR2 SASEGT.

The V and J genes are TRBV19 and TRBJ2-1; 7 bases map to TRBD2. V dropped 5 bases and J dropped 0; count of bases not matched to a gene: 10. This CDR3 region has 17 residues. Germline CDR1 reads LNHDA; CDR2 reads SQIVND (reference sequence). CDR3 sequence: CASSASGLRSSYNEQFF. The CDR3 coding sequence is TGTGCCAGTAGTGCCTCGGGACTACGTAGCTCCTACAATGAGCAGTTCTTC. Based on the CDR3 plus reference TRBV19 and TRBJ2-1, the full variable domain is DGGITQSPKYLFRKEGQNVTLSCEQNLNHDAMYWYRQDPGQGLRLIYYSQIVNDFQKGDIAEGYSVSREKKESFPLTVTSAQKNPTAFYLCASSASGLRSSYNEQFFGPGTRLTVL.

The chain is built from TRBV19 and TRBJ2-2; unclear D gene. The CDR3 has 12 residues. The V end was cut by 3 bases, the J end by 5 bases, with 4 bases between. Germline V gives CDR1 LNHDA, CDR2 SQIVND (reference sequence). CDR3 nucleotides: TGTGCCAGTAGTATTTTGACCGGGGAGCTGTTTTTT. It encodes CASSILTGELFF.

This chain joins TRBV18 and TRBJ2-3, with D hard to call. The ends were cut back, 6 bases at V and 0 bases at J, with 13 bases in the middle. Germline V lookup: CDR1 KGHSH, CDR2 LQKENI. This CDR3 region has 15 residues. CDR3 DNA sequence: TGTGCCAGCTCGTCTACTACCGTTAGCACAGATACGCAGTATTTT. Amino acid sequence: CASSSTTVSTDTQYF.